This entry lists 9 T cell receptor beta chains sequenced from one sample in a study of T cell repertoires in cytomegalovirus infection. TCRdb re-analysed the reads in MiXCR, keeping a single row per CDR3 protein. The sample includes about 490,000 distinct CDR3 sequences, around 27% of them seen just once. Sequenced material: PBMCs. All receptors come from a human donor in good health (CMV status not recorded). Some clones in this sample may be carry-over from other donors' samples.

There are many counts of this clonotype. The rearrangement uses TRBV7-2 and TRBJ1-6, with 8 bases that match TRBD1. Germline CDR1 is SGHTA and CDR2 is FQGNSA. The CDR3 has 16 residues. After removal of 4 bases from V and 6 bases from J, the junction contained 8 bases not matched to a gene. The CDR3 coding sequence is TGTGCCAGCAGCTCGCCAAGGACAGGGAGTAATTCACCCCTCCACTTT. Its protein product is CASSSPRTGSNSPLHF. Variable domain in full (rest from reference TRBV7-2 and TRBJ1-6): GAGVSQSPSNKVTEKGKDVELRCDPISGHTALYWYRQSLGQGLEFLIYFQGNSAPDKSGLPSDRFSAERTGGSVSTLTIQRTQQEDSAVYLCASSSPRTGSNSPLHFGNGTRLTVT.

This clonotype appeared a few times. J is TRBJ2-1 and V is TRBV4-1, with no clear D. Deletions cut 0 bases from V and 0 bases from J, with 6 bases between. This CDR3 is built from 15 residues. CDR1 is MGHRA and CDR2 is YSYEKL in the germline V gene. The CDR3 nucleotides are TGCGCCAGCAGCCAAGAACTTAGCTCCTACAATGAGCAGTTCTTC. This encodes CASSQELSSYNEQFF.

This clonotype was found a few times. The chain is built from TRBV18 and TRBJ1-2; D not resolved. This CDR3 contains 15 residues. V was shortened by 0 bases and J by 8 bases, with 16 bases between the two germline ends. CDR1 KGHSH and CDR2 LQKENI come from the germline V gene. Here the CDR3 reads CASSPPSDPVAGYTF. DNA of the CDR3: TGTGCCAGCTCACCACCGAGCGACCCCGTGGCAGGCTACACCTTC.

This clonotype was picked up many times. V gene TRBV6-1 combines with J gene TRBJ2-1; perhaps D is TRBD1 or TRBD2 (5 bases each). V gave up 2 bases and J gave up 8 bases, with 25 bases separating them. CDR3 size: 18 residues. In germline, CDR1 is MNHNS, CDR2 SASEGT. Written as DNA, the CDR3 is TGTGCCAGCAGTGAATTTGGCCCAGGGCGCTCCCGGAGGCATGAGCAGTTCTTC. Amino acids: CASSEFGPGRSRRHEQFF.

This clonotype was seen at least ten times. This rearrangement joins TRBV7-2 to TRBJ1-4; TRBD1 aligns across 8 bases. In germline, CDR1 is SGHTA, CDR2 FQGNSA. V was pared by 5 bases and J by 7 bases, with 12 bases of the junction left unmatched. The CDR3 is made up of 16 amino acids. This chain's CDR3 is CASSAQPQGAGEKLFF. CDR3 DNA sequence: TGTGCCAGCAGCGCCCAACCGCAGGGGGCGGGTGAAAAACTGTTTTTT.

This rearrangement joins TRBV24-1 to TRBJ2-1; TRBD2 matches 8 bases. The germline gives CDR1 KGHDR, CDR2 SFDVKD. The CDR3 has 16 residues. V was clipped by 3 bases and J by 5 bases; unmatched bases: 8. The CDR3 protein is CATSDPGTSVDNEQFF. The DNA of the CDR3 is TGTGCCACCAGTGATCCCGGGACTAGTGTCGACAATGAGCAGTTCTTC.

This clonotype occurred many times. The V call is TRBV7-2, the J call TRBJ2-7; D is possibly TRBD1 (6 bases). V lost 5 bases and J 2 bases, leaving 13 bases between the germline ends. The CDR3 is made up of 14 amino acids. Germline CDR1 and CDR2: SGHTA and FQGNSA. The CDR3 spells CASSPTTGPYEQYV. For the CDR3, the DNA is TGTGCCAGCAGCCCGACGACAGGTCCCTACGAGCAGTACGTC.

A few counts support this clonotype. The chain couples TRBV28 to TRBJ1-1; D remains ambiguous. Germline CDR1 reads MDHEN; CDR2 reads SYDVKM. The CDR3 spans 16 residues. V shed 7 bases and J shed 1 base, with 19 bases lying between them. The CDR3 sequence: CASTENAGRENTEAFF. The CDR3 DNA sequence: TGTGCCAGCACCGAGAACGCTGGACGAGAGAACACTGAAGCTTTCTTT.

In its sample, this clonotype was seen a few times. CDR3 nucleotide sequence: TGTGCCAGCAGTTACGCTTCTACCACAGATACGCAGTATTTT. Its translation is CASSYASTTDTQYF. This sequence joins TRBV6-2 or TRBV6-3 and TRBJ2-3; no clear D. The CDR3 loop spans 14 amino acids. V was cut by 2 bases and J by 2 bases, with 8 bases left in between. CDR1 MNHEY and CDR2 SVGEGT come from the germline V gene.